Listed here are 28 T cell receptor beta chains from one sample, sequenced in a study of T cells in tumors after PD-1 blockade. Profiled with immunoSEQ multiplex PCR; TCRdb holds only in-frame clones, not every one. The sample lists fewer than 25,000 clones, 65% to 85% seen once, with 9.5% to 15% in the top ten. The sequencing here drew on PBMCs, taken after anti-PD-1 treatment. All receptors derive from a human donor with basal cell carcinoma.

This clone was detected only once. The CDR3 is CSVDGGSYEQYF. Here the CDR3 DNA reads TGCAGCGTCGACGGCGGATCCTACGAGCAGTACTTC. V usage is TRBV29-1 and J usage is TRBJ2-7; D is uncertain. Between the trimmed V and J ends, which lost 6 bases and 1 base, there was a span of 10 bases. The CDR3 spans 12 residues. CDR1 is SQVTM and CDR2 is ANQGSEA in the germline V gene.

The genes are TRBV3-1 (or the pseudogene TRBV3-2) and TRBJ2-2; 8 nucleotides align to TRBD1. Germline CDR1 is LGHDT and CDR2 is YNNKEL (reference sequence). The CDR3 is made up of 16 amino acids. Trimming took 0 bases from V and 2 from J; bases not matched to a gene: 2. The CDR3 reads CASSQEGQGNTGELFF. The CDR3 DNA sequence: TGTGCCAGCAGCCAAGAAGGACAGGGTAACACCGGGGAGCTGTTTTTT.

This rearrangement joins TRBV18 to TRBJ1-1; D is unresolved. Trimming pared 3 bases from V and 5 bases from J, leaving 10 bases between. CDR3 length: 13 residues. Germline V gene data show CDR1 as KGHSH and CDR2 as LQKENI. In nucleotides, the CDR3 is TGTGCCAGCTCACCCCAGTCGGGGACTGAAGCTTTCTTT. Encoded protein: CASSPQSGTEAFF.

The CDR3 DNA sequence: TGCGCCAGCAGCCGTCAGGGGTCATCCTACGAGCAGTACTTC. The encoded protein is CASSRQGSSYEQYF. The chain is built from TRBV4-1 and TRBJ2-7; a possible D gene is TRBD1 (6 bases). From germline, CDR1 is MGHRA and CDR2 YSYEKL. Between the trimmed V and J ends, which lost 4 bases and 1 base, there was a span of 11 bases. This CDR3 contains 14 residues.

This clone was seen only once. Written as DNA, the CDR3 is TGTGCCAGCAGCGTAGATGGTCTAGGGGGTAGGGAGCTGTTTTTT. Amino acids: CASSVDGLGGRELFF. V gene TRBV9 combines with J gene TRBJ2-2; D might be TRBD1 (6 bases). CDR3 length: 15 amino acids. The V end lost 0 bases, the J end lost 9 bases, and 15 bases lay between the germline ends. Germline CDR1 SGDLS, CDR2 YYNGEE. Looking up the rest from reference TRBV9 and TRBJ2-2 gives the full variable domain: DSGVTQTPKHLITATGQRVTLRCSPRSGDLSVYWYQQSLDQGLQFLIQYYNGEERAKGNILERFSAQQFPDLHSELNLSSLELGDSALYFCASSVDGLGGRELFFGEGSRLTVL.

The V and J genes are TRBV30 and TRBJ1-5; a weak D match, TRBD1 (6 bases). The CDR3 extends over 15 amino acids. The ends were cut back, 5 bases at V and 0 bases at J, with 14 bases in the middle. CDR1 and CDR2 (germline): GTSNPN, SVGIG (reference sequence). The CDR3 protein is CAWESGHHSNQPQHF. CDR3 nucleotides: TGTGCCTGGGAATCGGGACACCATAGCAATCAGCCCCAGCATTTT.

The rearrangement links TRBV7-2 to TRBJ2-7; 10 bases map to TRBD1. The CDR3 is 14 amino acids. Looked up from germline, CDR1 is SGHTA and CDR2 is FQGNSA. The V gene end was trimmed by 6 bases and the J gene end by 6 bases; junction bases not matched to a gene: 8. CDR3 sequence: CASRSGTGVSEQYF. The DNA for the CDR3 is TGTGCCAGCAGGTCCGGGACAGGGGTAAGCGAGCAGTACTTC.

V gene TRBV30 combines with J gene TRBJ1-4; 12 nucleotides agree with TRBD1. V lost 5 bases and J lost 7; bases outside the gene matches: 11. The germline V gene encodes CDR1 GTSNPN and CDR2 SVGIG (reference sequence). The CDR3 covers 16 residues. The CDR3 DNA is TGTGCCTGGGTGGGACAGGGGGCGTTTACCCCTGAAAAACTGTTTTTT. Amino acids: CAWVGQGAFTPEKLFF.

The chain couples TRBV5-1 to TRBJ2-3, with D unresolved. CDR3 length: 15 residues. Germline values: CDR1 SGHRS, CDR2 YFSETQ. The V end was cut by 3 bases, the J end by 0 bases, with 11 bases between. The CDR3 region has the DNA TGCGCCAGCAGCTATGACGCGGCTAGCACAGATACGCAGTATTTT. Translation: CASSYDAASTDTQYF.

This rearrangement joins TRBV4-1 to TRBJ1-1; D is unresolved. The CDR3 contains 16 residues. CDR1 and CDR2 (germline): MGHRA, YSYEKL. V was pared by 2 bases and J by 3 bases, with 16 bases between. DNA of the CDR3: TGCGCCAGCAGCCAATACGTAGGTTATGGGGACACTGAAGCTTTCTTT. This translates into CASSQYVGYGDTEAFF.

The V call is TRBV6-5, the J call TRBJ1-2; TRBD1 matches at 9 bases. CDR1 is MNHEY, CDR2 SVGAGI, per germline. The CDR3 has 16 residues. J was trimmed by 6 bases and V by 3 bases; bases with no gene match: 11. CDR3 DNA: TGTGCCAGCAGTTATTTCGGGACAGGGCTGAAGGATGGCTACACCTTC. This encodes CASSYFGTGLKDGYTF.

The rearrangement joins TRBV19 to TRBJ2-2; D is undetermined. The V gene lost 4 bases and the J gene lost 5 bases, with 17 bases spanning the gap. The CDR3 is made up of 16 amino acids. CDR1 LNHDA and CDR2 SQIVND come from the germline V gene (reference sequence). The DNA for the CDR3 is TGTGCCAGTAGTACCGATGGGTCCAGGAGAACCGGGGAGCTGTTTTTT. Translated, it gives CASSTDGSRRTGELFF. Full variable domain (remainder filled in from reference TRBV19 and TRBJ2-2): DGGITQSPKYLFRKEGQNVTLSCEQNLNHDAMYWYRQDPGQGLRLIYYSQIVNDFQKGDIAEGYSVSREKKESFPLTVTSAQKNPTAFYLCASSTDGSRRTGELFFGEGSRLTVL.

V usage is TRBV14 and J usage is TRBJ2-1; TRBD2 matches at 13 bases. The CDR3 loop spans 16 amino acids. The V gene end was trimmed by 1 base and the J gene end by 9 bases; junction bases not matched to a gene: 6. Per germline, CDR1 SGHDN and CDR2 FVKESK. The CDR3 DNA reads as TGTGCCAGCAGCCAAGCGGGACTAGCGGGACGGGGTGAGCAGTTCTTC. It is translated as CASSQAGLAGRGEQFF. The full variable domain, in which reference TRBV14 and TRBJ2-1 provide the parts outside the CDR3, is EAGVTQFPSHSVIEKGQTVTLRCDPISGHDNLYWYRRVMGKEIKFLLHFVKESKQDESGMPNNRFLAERTGGTYSTLKVQPAELEDSGVYFCASSQAGLAGRGEQFFGPGTRLTVL.

The chain joins TRBV6-5 to TRBJ1-4, with 7 bases matching TRBD1. Germline V gene lookup returns CDR1 MNHEY and CDR2 SVGAGI. V was pared by 4 bases and J by 5 bases, with 7 bases of the junction left unmatched. This CDR3 region has 15 residues. This CDR3 is CASSWIQGTNEKLFF. Here the CDR3 DNA reads TGTGCCAGCAGTTGGATACAGGGGACAAATGAAAAACTGTTTTTT.

This clone has more than one count but fewer than ten. The chain joins TRBV7-3 to TRBJ1-4, with D tentatively TRBD1 (5 bases). This CDR3 spans 13 amino acids. The germline V gene encodes CDR1 SGHTA and CDR2 FQGTGA. V lost 5 bases and J 8 bases, leaving 12 bases between the germline ends. CDR3: CASSRDRGEKLFF. In DNA form, the CDR3 reads TGTGCCAGCAGCCGGGACCGCGGGGAAAAACTGTTTTTT.

This sequence joins TRBV19 and TRBJ1-3; D ambiguous. Trimming removed 3 bases from V and 14 bases from J, with 20 bases in between. Per germline, CDR1 LNHDA and CDR2 SQIVND (reference sequence). The CDR3 contains 14 residues. Here the CDR3 DNA reads TGTGCCAGTAGTATGGCCCTCGGGAGTCAATCGGTATATTTT. The encoded protein is CASSMALGSQSVYF.

J is TRBJ2-3 and V is TRBV29-1, with 9 bases aligning to TRBD1. The CDR3 consists of 15 residues. Trimming took 0 bases from V and 6 from J; bases not matched to a gene: 7. Germline CDR1 SQVTM, CDR2 ANQGSEA. The CDR3 region is CSVEDLGTGTDTQYF. Written as DNA, the CDR3 is TGCAGCGTTGAAGATTTAGGGACAGGGACTGATACGCAGTATTTT.

This clone occurred once. This sequence joins TRBV20-1 and TRBJ2-7; TRBD2 agrees at 10 bases. Trimming removed 3 bases from V and 5 bases from J; junction bases left unmatched: 10. This CDR3 is 15 amino acids long. Germline CDR1 DFQATT, CDR2 SNEGSKA (reference sequence). CDR3 protein: CSASSIAGGLNEQYF. The CDR3, as DNA: TGCAGTGCTAGTTCCATAGCGGGGGGACTGAACGAGCAGTACTTC.

This clone was observed a few times. The chain carries TRBV14 and TRBJ2-3; 7 bases fit TRBD1. With 3 bases clipped from V and 1 base from J, the junction kept 1 base outside the gene matches. This CDR3 has 14 amino acids. CDR1 is SGHDN and CDR2 is FVKESK in the germline V gene. The CDR3 protein is CASSHGQGTDTQYF. The CDR3 DNA sequence: TGTGCCAGCAGCCATGGACAGGGCACAGATACGCAGTATTTT.

This chain links TRBV10-3 with TRBJ1-1; D ambiguous. The CDR3 loop spans 12 amino acids. CDR1 and CDR2 from the germline V gene are ENHRY and SYGVKD. The V gene lost 2 bases and the J gene lost 8 bases, with 9 bases spanning the gap. The CDR3 DNA reads as TGTGCCATCAGTGAGAGGACGGACGAAGCTTTCTTT. Its translation is CAISERTDEAFF.

Of note for this clone: The junction departs from the called germline gene at one end, perhaps through a read error. The chain employs TRBV7-7 and TRBJ2-5; 15 positions match TRBD2. In germline, CDR1 is SSHAT, CDR2 FNYEAQ (reference sequence). This CDR3 contains 16 residues. The CDR3 reads CASSSGLAGGRETQYF. The CDR3, as DNA: TGTGCTAGCAGCTCGGGACTAGCGGGGGGAAGGGAGACCCAGTACTTC. Variable domain in full (rest from reference TRBV7-7 and TRBJ2-5): GAGVSQSPRYKVTKRGQDVTLRCDPISSHATLYWYQQALGQGPEFLTYFNYEAQPDKSGLPSDRFSAERPEGSISTLTIQRTEQRDSAMYRCASSSGLAGGRETQYFGPGTRLLVL.

The chain recombines TRBV7-9 with TRBJ1-2; 9 bases line up with TRBD1. This CDR3 comprises 16 residues. V was pared by 4 bases and J by 4 bases, with 10 bases of the junction left unmatched. The germline gives CDR1 SEHNR, CDR2 FQNEAQ (reference sequence). The CDR3 spells CASSSSGTGFIYGYTF. The CDR3 DNA reads TGTGCCAGCAGCTCGTCGGGGACAGGGTTTATCTATGGCTACACCTTC. The full variable domain, with the rest looked up from reference TRBV7-9 and TRBJ1-2, is DTGVSQNPRHKITKRGQNVTFRCDPISEHNRLYWYRQTLGQGPEFLTYFQNEAQLEKSRLLSDRFSAERPKGSFSTLEIQRTEQGDSAMYLCASSSSGTGFIYGYTFGSGTRLTVV.

The chain recombines TRBV30 with TRBJ2-5; D might be TRBD1 or TRBD2, each matching 5 bases. The ends were cut back, 4 bases at V and 5 bases at J, with 14 bases in the middle. CDR3 length: 13 amino acids. In germline, CDR1 is GTSNPN, CDR2 SVGIG (reference sequence). Here the CDR3 DNA reads TGTGCCTGGAATCTGGGGGTGGGGGAGACCCAGTACTTC. Its protein product is CAWNLGVGETQYF.

The chain recombines TRBV18 with TRBJ2-1, with 13 positions matching TRBD2. The germline CDR1 and CDR2 sequences are KGHSH and LQKENI. This CDR3 is 17 amino acids long. Germline trimming cut 4 bases from V and 3 bases from J; bases unmatched to any gene: 6. CDR3: CASSQSGTSGIYNEQFF. Written as DNA, the CDR3 is TGTGCCAGCTCACAATCCGGGACTAGCGGGATCTACAATGAGCAGTTCTTC.

This chain uses TRBV6-4 with TRBJ1-2, with TRBD1 as a possible D gene (5 bases). CDR3 size: 15 residues. Deletions cut 2 bases from V and 7 bases from J, with 17 bases between. Germline V gene sequence: CDR1 MRHNA, CDR2 SNTAGT. CDR3 sequence (DNA): TGTGCCAGCAGTGACGCCCCCGGGGCGCACCTTGGCTACACCTTC. Amino acids: CASSDAPGAHLGYTF.

This clone was detected a few times. The chain carries TRBV27 and TRBJ2-1, with 9 bases lining up with TRBD1. The germline gives CDR1 MNHEY, CDR2 SMNVEV (reference sequence). The CDR3 is made up of 15 amino acids. With V trimmed by 4 bases and J by 4 bases, 5 bases remained unmatched. DNA of the CDR3: TGTGCCAGCAGTTCCGACAGGGGGGCGTACAATGAGCAGTTCTTC. Protein sequence: CASSSDRGAYNEQFF.

This chain links TRBV25-1 with TRBJ1-1; 9 bases fit TRBD1. Germline V lookup: CDR1 MGHDK, CDR2 SYGVNS. The trim removed 1 base at V and 1 base at J, leaving 4 bases unmatched. The CDR3 covers 16 residues. CDR3 in amino acids: CASSELGTGKNTEAFF. CDR3 bases: TGTGCCAGCAGTGAATTGGGGACAGGGAAGAACACTGAAGCTTTCTTT.

This clone was seen just once. V is TRBV12-3 or TRBV12-4 and J is TRBJ1-1, with a weak D call TRBD1 (6 bases). The V and J ends lost 5 bases and 8 bases respectively, with 9 bases between them. The CDR3 loop spans 11 amino acids. CDR3 in amino acids: CASSSGQEAFF. The CDR3 DNA reads TGTGCCAGCAGTAGTGGACAGGAAGCTTTCTTT.